These 10 T cell receptor beta chains came from one sample sequenced in a study of T cell clonotyping in hematopoietic cell transplantation. Sequencing was performed with immunoSEQ multiplex PCR; in TCRdb, only in-frame clones are kept and a portion is missing. The data contain approximately 7,200 clones, 75% to 90% of them singletons. The input for sequencing was PBMCs, taken 30 days after allogeneic stem cell transplant. These receptors originate from a female patient in her fifties or sixties who had an allogeneic stem cell transplant from an unrelated donor, so the T cells may come from the graft donor. Some clones in this sample may be carry-over from other donors' samples.

This chain connects TRBV9 to TRBJ1-1, with a possible D match to TRBD1 (6 bases). Trimming pared 0 bases from V and 12 bases from J, leaving 12 bases between. Germline V lookup: CDR1 SGDLS, CDR2 YYNGEE. CDR3 length equals 12 residues. In DNA, the CDR3 is TGTGCCAGCAGCGTAGGAGGGGGTGTATCTTTCTTT. Translated, it gives CASSVGGGVSFF.

This chain uses TRBV9 with TRBJ2-3; D is perhaps TRBD2 (5 bases). CDR3 length: 14 residues. Germline loops: CDR1 SGDLS, CDR2 YYNGEE. The ends were cut back, 3 bases at V and 1 base at J, with 9 bases in the middle. Here the CDR3 reads CASSEYGGTDTQYF. The CDR3 DNA sequence: TGTGCCAGCAGCGAATACGGGGGCACAGATACGCAGTATTTT.

The genes are TRBV28 and TRBJ2-7; D gene unclear. The CDR3 has 14 amino acids. The germline V gene has CDR1 MDHEN and CDR2 SYDVKM. V lost 7 bases to trimming and J lost 0 bases, with 13 bases between them. CDR3 residues: CASTAKPSSYEQYF. In DNA, the CDR3 is TGTGCCAGCACCGCGAAACCTAGCTCCTACGAGCAGTACTTC.

The rearrangement joins TRBV7-2 to TRBJ1-2, with D possibly matching TRBD1 (6 bases). Per germline, CDR1 SGHTA and CDR2 FQGNSA. The CDR3 is made up of 14 amino acids. V was cut by 3 bases and J by 8 bases, with 16 bases left in between. CDR3 coding DNA: TGTGCCAGCAGCTTGGGGGGCCTGAGGGTCGGCTACACCTTC. Translating gives CASSLGGLRVGYTF.

CDR3 DNA: TGTGCCTGGAGTGGACAGGTTGAAGCTTTCTTT. This sequence encodes CAWSGQVEAFF. This chain uses TRBV30 with TRBJ1-1; the D gene is possibly TRBD1 (6 bases). The V and J ends lost 1 base and 7 bases respectively, with 7 bases between them. This CDR3 contains 11 residues. Germline V gene sequence: CDR1 GTSNPN, CDR2 SVGIG (reference sequence).

The rearrangement joins TRBV7-9 to TRBJ2-5; no reliable D call. The V gene lost 7 bases and the J gene lost 4 bases, with 13 bases spanning the gap. The germline gives CDR1 SEHNR, CDR2 FQNEAQ (reference sequence). The CDR3 is 13 residues long. The CDR3 DNA follows: TGTGCCAGCATAGATACCGGGCCAGAGACCCAGTACTTC. Its protein is CASIDTGPETQYF.

This sequence joins TRBV13 and TRBJ2-7; 8 positions agree with TRBD1. The CDR3 is made up of 14 amino acids. The ends lost 5 bases at V and 2 bases at J; junction bases unmatched: 5. Germline V gives CDR1 PRHDT, CDR2 FYEKMQ (reference sequence). As DNA, the CDR3 is TGTGCCAGCAGCCCCGAGACAGGGGCCTACGAGCAGTACTTC. Protein sequence: CASSPETGAYEQYF. The full variable domain, in which reference TRBV13 and TRBJ2-7 provide the parts outside the CDR3, is AAGVIQSPRHLIKEKRETATLKCYPIPRHDTVYWYQQGPGQDPQFLISFYEKMQSDKGSIPDRFSAQQFSDYHSELNMSSLELGDSALYFCASSPETGAYEQYFGPGTRLTVT.

J is TRBJ2-5 and V is TRBV5-1; 16 bases match TRBD2. V lost 0 bases to trimming and J lost 5 bases; unmatched junction nucleotides: 4. The CDR3 covers 17 residues. Germline CDR1 reads SGHRS; CDR2 reads YFSETQ. The CDR3 reads CASSLAGTSGGAETQYF. CDR3 sequence (DNA): TGCGCCAGCAGCTTGGCCGGGACTAGCGGGGGGGCTGAGACCCAGTACTTC.

The V and J genes are TRBV11-3 and TRBJ2-2, with 7 bases aligning to TRBD1. The germline V gene encodes CDR1 SGHNT and CDR2 YENEEA. V was clipped by 6 bases and J by 5 bases; unmatched bases: 21. There are 19 residues in the CDR3. The CDR3 region has the DNA TGTGCCAGCAGTTACAACCCTCCGGGATCGGCCAGGGGGACCGGGGAGCTGTTTTTT. It yields the protein CASSYNPPGSARGTGELFF.

The chain carries TRBV5-4 and TRBJ2-5; 11 bases are shared with TRBD2. V was clipped by 2 bases and J by 4 bases; unmatched bases: 1. The CDR3 consists of 14 residues. CDR1 and CDR2 from the germline V gene are SGHNT and YYREEE (reference sequence). The CDR3 here is CASSFLAGGETQYF. The CDR3 coding sequence is TGTGCCAGCAGCTTTCTAGCGGGGGGAGAGACCCAGTACTTC.